This T cell receptor (beta chain) originates from a study of CD8 T cells in ankylosing spondylitis. General study results and limits: Significant enrichment of disease-linked clones was reportedly seen in matched ankylosing spondylitis synovial fluid. Among TCR beta sequences, a motif of about 8 highly homologous variants appeared characteristic of ankylosing spondylitis blood. Existing reports had already noted some motif variants in reactive arthritis synovial fluid and blood.

This clonotype was counted between two and nine times. Its target is unknown. The junction had 8 bases not matched to a gene; V was cut back by 3 bases and J by 4 bases. Per germline, CDR1 MDHEN and CDR2 SYDVKM. CDR3 length equals 16 residues. With molecular barcodes, quantitative 5'-RACE was used to make the TCR beta libraries. A single record per CDR3 protein comes from TCRdb applying MiXCR to the 5' RACE reads. The sample holds approximately 540,000 distinct CDR3 sequences, 10% to 15% seen once. The sample taken for sequencing was blood, either unsorted or a sorted T cell fraction (not recorded which). The chain links TRBV28 to TRBJ2-1, with TRBD2 identical over 8 bases. This clonotype originated in a male donor with ankylosing spondylitis. CDR3 coding DNA: TGTGCCAGCAGTTTGAGGACTAGCAGGATTTACAATGAGCAGTTCTTC. Translating gives CASSLRTSRIYNEQFF.